Below are 21 T cell receptor beta chains sequenced from a single sample in a study of blood T cell repertoires in COVID-19. Here immunoSEQ multiplex PCR was the method, and the copy in TCRdb shows in-frame clones only, minus some. Here the sample spans roughly 51,000 clones, around 93% being singletons. Sequencing used peripheral blood. These receptors were taken from an older woman with active or convalescent COVID-19.

This chain uses TRBV5-4 with TRBJ2-2; 8 nucleotides match TRBD2. Germline values: CDR1 SGHNT, CDR2 YYREEE (reference sequence). The CDR3 is 16 amino acids. V shed 0 bases, J shed 7 bases, and the junction held 8 bases outside the gene matches. For the CDR3, the DNA is TGTGCCAGCAGCTTGGTGGGACTAGATATCATCGGGGAGCTGTTTTTT. This gives the protein CASSLVGLDIIGELFF. Complete variable domain (other parts from reference TRBV5-4 and TRBJ2-2): ETGVTQSPTHLIKTRGQQVTLRCSSQSGHNTVSWYQQALGQGPQFIFQYYREEENGRGNFPPRFSGLQFPNYSSELNVNALELDDSALYLCASSLVGLDIIGELFFGEGSRLTVL.

The CDR3 loop reads CASSQAVGRPFTDTQYF. CDR3 bases: TGTGCCAGCAGCCAAGCGGTCGGGAGGCCTTTCACAGATACGCAGTATTTT. The genes are TRBV14 and TRBJ2-3; 7 positions agree with TRBD2. The V segment lost 1 base and the J segment 2 bases; nucleotides outside the gene matches: 9. Germline loops: CDR1 SGHDN, CDR2 FVKESK. The CDR3 length is 17 residues.

The chain joins TRBV6-5 to TRBJ2-1, with no clear D. The V gene's germline CDR1 is MNHEY and CDR2 SVGAGI. V was shortened by 5 bases and J by 4 bases, with 6 bases between the two germline ends. The CDR3 is 12 residues long. The CDR3 is CASSREYNEQFF. The CDR3 bases are TGTGCCAGCAGTCGCGAGTACAATGAGCAGTTCTTC.

V usage is TRBV9 and J usage is TRBJ1-1, with no clear D. CDR3 size: 13 residues. Trimming stripped 1 base from V and 5 bases from J, with 9 bases between. Germline CDR1 SGDLS, CDR2 YYNGEE. In DNA form, the CDR3 reads TGTGCCAGCAGCGTACTGGCCGGGACTGAAGCTTTCTTT. Amino acids: CASSVLAGTEAFF.

V is TRBV27 and J is TRBJ1-5, with D possibly TRBD1 on 6 matching bases. This CDR3 is 12 amino acids long. Germline CDR1 and CDR2: MNHEY and SMNVEV (reference sequence). V lost 11 bases and J lost 7, with 15 bases in between. The CDR3 coding sequence is TGTGCCTCAAAGGGGGACCGGCAGCCCCAGCATTTT. The encoded protein is CASKGDRQPQHF.

The gene calls are TRBV11-2 and TRBJ2-2; D possibly corresponds to TRBD2 (5 bases). Trimming removed 6 bases at V and 7 bases at J, with 9 bases between. CDR3 length: 12 residues. The germline V gene has CDR1 SGHAT and CDR2 FQNNGV. CDR3 region: CASRSGFGELFF. DNA for the CDR3: TGTGCCAGCAGGTCGGGGTTCGGGGAGCTGTTTTTT.

This rearrangement joins TRBV27 to TRBJ2-3, with D tentatively TRBD2 (5 bases). CDR3 size: 15 residues. Trimming took 3 bases from V and 3 from J, leaving 13 bases between them. Germline CDR1 and CDR2: MNHEY and SMNVEV (reference sequence). The CDR3 here is CASSLAAPGTDTQYF. The CDR3 DNA reads as TGTGCCAGCAGTTTGGCAGCCCCGGGGACAGATACGCAGTATTTT.

The chain joins TRBV9 to TRBJ1-4, with D maybe TRBD1 (6 bases). V lost 0 bases and J lost 5, with 8 bases in between. Germline V gives CDR1 SGDLS, CDR2 YYNGEE. This CDR3 is 14 amino acids long. The CDR3 loop reads CASSVAGQNEKLFF. The CDR3 coding sequence is TGTGCCAGCAGCGTAGCTGGACAGAATGAAAAACTGTTTTTT.

This chain connects TRBV6-1 to TRBJ1-2, with a possible D match to TRBD1 (5 bases). The CDR3 covers 15 residues. The V gene lost 0 bases and the J gene lost 0 bases, with 8 bases spanning the gap. Germline V gives CDR1 MNHNS, CDR2 SASEGT. The CDR3 region is CASSEATGANYGYTF. CDR3 sequence (DNA): TGTGCCAGCAGTGAAGCTACAGGAGCTAACTATGGCTACACCTTC.

The V call is TRBV5-4, the J call TRBJ2-4, with D unclear. The CDR3 covers 15 residues. Germline CDR1 reads SGHNT; CDR2 reads YYREEE (reference sequence). This CDR3 is CATNEEVPGKNIQYF. In DNA form, the CDR3 reads TGTGCTACCAATGAAGAGGTGCCGGGCAAAAACATTCAGTACTTC.

This clone was picked up a small number of times. V gene TRBV6-5 combines with J gene TRBJ1-2, with a tentative D call TRBD1 (6 bases). CDR3 length: 14 residues. The V gene lost 7 bases and the J gene lost 4 bases, with 16 bases spanning the gap. Germline values: CDR1 MNHEY, CDR2 SVGAGI. The CDR3 DNA is TGTGCCAGCACCCCCCAGACAGGTCCCTATGGCTACACCTTC. This sequence encodes CASTPQTGPYGYTF.

The chain is built from TRBV5-4 and TRBJ1-1; D ambiguous. CDR1 and CDR2 (germline): SGHNT, YYREEE (reference sequence). This CDR3 is 14 amino acids long. With 0 bases removed from V and 4 bases from J, the gap between germline ends came to 10 bases. CDR3 region: CASSLAIGFTEAFF. The CDR3 DNA sequence: TGTGCCAGCAGCTTGGCGATTGGCTTCACTGAAGCTTTCTTT.

The J gene is TRBJ1-1, the V gene TRBV28; tentatively, D is TRBD1 (5 bases). Per germline, CDR1 MDHEN and CDR2 SYDVKM. This CDR3 region has 15 residues. Trimming took off 8 bases at V and 0 bases at J, with 16 bases between the two ends. The CDR3 DNA reads as TGTGCCAGCTCCCCTGGCGGGACGATGAACACTGAAGCTTTCTTT. It is translated as CASSPGGTMNTEAFF.

The count of this clone is one. The chain has TRBV30 and TRBJ2-2, with D maybe TRBD1 (5 bases). V lost 0 bases to trimming and J lost 4 bases, with 15 bases between them. The CDR3 is 16 amino acids. CDR1 is GTSNPN, CDR2 SVGIG, per germline (reference sequence). The CDR3 DNA follows: TGTGCCTGGAGTGTTGGGGCGGATAGAGGCACCGGGGAGCTGTTTTTT. It codes for CAWSVGADRGTGELFF. The variable domain in full, with the rest retrieved from reference TRBV30 and TRBJ2-2, is SQTIHQWPATLVQPVGSPLSLECTVEGTSNPNLYWYRQAAGRGLQLLFYSVGIGQISSEVPQNLSASRPQDRQFILSSKKLLLSDSGFYLCAWSVGADRGTGELFFGEGSRLTVL.

The rearrangement uses TRBV25-1 and TRBJ2-7; 8 positions match TRBD1. With V trimmed by 10 bases and J by 2 bases, 7 bases remained unmatched. CDR1 and CDR2 from the germline V gene are MGHDK and SYGVNS. The CDR3 runs 13 residues. CDR3 nucleotide sequence: TGTGCCACCACCGGACAGGGTGCCTACGAGCAGTACTTC. Amino acids: CATTGQGAYEQYF.

This chain connects TRBV29-1 to TRBJ2-1, with TRBD2 as a possible D gene (6 bases). Germline V gene sequence: CDR1 SQVTM, CDR2 ANQGSEA. The CDR3 is 14 residues long. Trimming left V 4 bases short and J 5 bases short, with 15 bases between. DNA of the CDR3: TGCAGCGTTGTGGAGGGACTCGTAAACAATGAGCAGTTCTTC. Protein product: CSVVEGLVNNEQFF.

The V call is TRBV28, the J call TRBJ2-7, with 9 bases lining up with TRBD1. This CDR3 has 14 residues. Germline trimming cut 6 bases from V and 4 bases from J; bases unmatched to any gene: 7. Germline CDR1 reads MDHEN; CDR2 reads SYDVKM. In nucleotides, the CDR3 is TGTGCCAGCAGGCCTCCAGGACAGGGGTACGAGCAGTACTTC. It yields the protein CASRPPGQGYEQYF.

As DNA, the CDR3 is TGTGCCAGCAGCCCTTTATGGACAGGGAGTAACGAGCAGTACTTC. Its translation is CASSPLWTGSNEQYF. V is TRBV6-2 or TRBV6-3 and J is TRBJ2-7, with 8 nucleotides matching TRBD1. V dropped 6 bases and J dropped 5; count of bases not matched to a gene: 12. Per germline, CDR1 MNHEY and CDR2 SVGEGT. The CDR3 loop spans 15 amino acids.

The V call is TRBV18, the J call TRBJ2-2; TRBD2 matches 12 bases. The CDR3 has 16 amino acids. The germline V gene has CDR1 KGHSH and CDR2 LQKENI. The V segment lost 3 bases and the J segment 5 bases; nucleotides outside the gene matches: 4. The CDR3 loop is CASSPQTSGGTGELFF. The DNA for the CDR3 is TGTGCCAGCTCACCTCAGACTAGCGGGGGAACCGGGGAGCTGTTTTTT. Combining the CDR3 with reference TRBV18 and TRBJ2-2 gives the whole variable domain NAGVMQNPRHLVRRRGQEARLRCSPMKGHSHVYWYRQLPEEGLKFMVYLQKENIIDESGMPKERFSAEFPKEGPSILRIQQVVRGDSAAYFCASSPQTSGGTGELFFGEGSRLTVL.

CDR3 residues: CASSLSGGHEKLFF. The CDR3 DNA sequence: TGTGCCAGCAGCTTATCGGGGGGCCATGAAAAACTGTTTTTT. This chain links TRBV11-2 with TRBJ1-4, with D possibly being TRBD1 (6 bases). This CDR3 region has 14 residues. Deletions cut 2 bases from V and 6 bases from J, with 10 bases between. Germline CDR1 SGHAT, CDR2 FQNNGV.

The V call is TRBV3-1 (or the pseudogene TRBV3-2), the J call TRBJ1-1, with TRBD1 matching 7 bases. CDR3 length: 16 residues. Germline V lookup: CDR1 LGHDT, CDR2 YNNKEL (reference sequence). V gave up 1 base and J gave up 0 bases; unmatched junction bases: 5. DNA of the CDR3: TGTGCCAGCAGCCAAGGTTGGACAGGCCTGAACACTGAAGCTTTCTTT. Amino acid sequence: CASSQGWTGLNTEAFF.